This TCR beta chain was recorded in a study of blood T cell repertoires in COVID-19. Across the study: Sample material is recorded as cDNA or gDNA derived from T cells, B-cell-depleted T cells, or PBMCs.

CDR3 size: 14 residues. CDR1 GTSNPN and CDR2 SVGIG come from the germline V gene (reference sequence). V lost 2 bases and J 5 bases, leaving 13 bases between the germline ends. Study processing details: Estimated nucleated cell counts came from reference gene primer amplification. Profiled with immunoSEQ multiplex PCR; TCRdb holds only in-frame clones, not every one. V, J and clone size were drawn from that table, and D and trimming were deduced from the DNA. This table holds 200,000 or so clones, around 80% found once. The clonotype was recovered from a human donor with acute or convalescent COVID-19. The donor label of this sample is uncertain. Source material: peripheral blood. The gene calls are TRBV30 and TRBJ1-5; tentatively, D is TRBD1 (6 bases). The CDR3 coding sequence is TGTGCCTGGAGTAGAACAGGGTCCTATCAGCCCCAGCATTTT. Its translation: CAWSRTGSYQPQHF.